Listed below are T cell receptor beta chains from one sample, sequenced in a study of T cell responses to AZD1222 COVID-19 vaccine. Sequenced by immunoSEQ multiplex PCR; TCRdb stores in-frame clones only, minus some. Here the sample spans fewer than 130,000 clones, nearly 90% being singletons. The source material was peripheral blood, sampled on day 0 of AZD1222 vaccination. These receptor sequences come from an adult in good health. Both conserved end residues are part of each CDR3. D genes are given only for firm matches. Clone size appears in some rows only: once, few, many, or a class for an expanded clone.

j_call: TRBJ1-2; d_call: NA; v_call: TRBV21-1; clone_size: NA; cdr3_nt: TGTGCCAGCAGCAAGGCAAGACAGGACTATGGCTACACCTTC; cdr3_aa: CASSKARQDYGYTF
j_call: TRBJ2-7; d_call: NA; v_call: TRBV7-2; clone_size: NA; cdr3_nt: TGTGCCAGCAGCTTTGGTCAGGGCTACGAGCAGTACTTC; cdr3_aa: CASSFGQGYEQYF
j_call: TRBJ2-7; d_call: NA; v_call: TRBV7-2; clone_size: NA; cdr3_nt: TGTGCCAGCAGCTCCCGAGGGTCCGGGACGCCTACCTCCTACGAGCAGTACTTC; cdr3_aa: CASSSRGSGTPTSYEQYF
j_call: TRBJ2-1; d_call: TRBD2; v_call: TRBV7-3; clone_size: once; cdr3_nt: TGTGCCAGCAGCTTAACAGGCGGGAGCGATGAGCAGTTCTTC; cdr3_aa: CASSLTGGSDEQFF
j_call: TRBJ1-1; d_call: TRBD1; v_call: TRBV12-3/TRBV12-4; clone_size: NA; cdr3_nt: TGTGCCAGCAGGCCTACAGGGGGGCGAAGAGTTTTCTTT; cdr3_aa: CASRPTGGRRVFF
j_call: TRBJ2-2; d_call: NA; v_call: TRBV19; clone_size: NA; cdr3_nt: TGTGCCAGTAGGAGAGGACACGCCACCGGGGAGCTGTTTTTT; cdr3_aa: CASRRGHATGELFF
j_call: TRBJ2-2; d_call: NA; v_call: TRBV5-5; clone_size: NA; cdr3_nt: TGTGCCAGCAGCTTGGCGGTCAGCCTCACCGGGGAGCTGTTTTTT; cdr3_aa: CASSLAVSLTGELFF
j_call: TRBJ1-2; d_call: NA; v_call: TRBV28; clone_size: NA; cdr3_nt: TGTGCCAGCAGACAATCTTTGGAACAGGGCGGCTATGGCTACACCTTC; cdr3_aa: CASRQSLEQGGYGYTF
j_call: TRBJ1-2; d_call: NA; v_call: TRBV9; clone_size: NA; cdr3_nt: TGTGCCAGCAGCAGACCGCCGGGCGGCTACACCTTC; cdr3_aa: CASSRPPGGYTF
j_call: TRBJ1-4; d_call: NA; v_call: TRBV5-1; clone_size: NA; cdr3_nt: TGCGCCAGCAGCTTGGACGGCAGTGCAACTAATGAAAAACTGTTTTTT; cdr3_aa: CASSLDGSATNEKLFF
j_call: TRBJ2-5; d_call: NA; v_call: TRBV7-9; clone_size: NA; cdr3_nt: TGTGCCAGCAGCTTAAACGGTTACCAAGAGACCCAGTACTTC; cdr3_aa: CASSLNGYQETQYF
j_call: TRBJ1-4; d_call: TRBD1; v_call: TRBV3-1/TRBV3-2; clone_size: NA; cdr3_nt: TGTGCCACGCTGGAACAGGGGAAAGGGAAGGAAAAACTGTTTTTT; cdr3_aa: CATLEQGKGKEKLFF
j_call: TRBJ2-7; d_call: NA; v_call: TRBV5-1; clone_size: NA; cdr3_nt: TGCGCCAGCAGCTTGGAGGGGGGCAGGTACGAGCAGTACTTC; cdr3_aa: CASSLEGGRYEQYF
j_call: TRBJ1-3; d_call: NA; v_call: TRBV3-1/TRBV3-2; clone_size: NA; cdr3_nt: TGTGCCAGCAGCTTTTCGACCGCACCCGGAAACACCATATATTTT; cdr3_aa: CASSFSTAPGNTIYF
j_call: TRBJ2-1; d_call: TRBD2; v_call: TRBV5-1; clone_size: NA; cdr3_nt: TGCGCCAGCAGCTTGGCAGGAGTAGCGGGAGGGCGGGGTGAGCAGTTCTTC; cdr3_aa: CASSLAGVAGGRGEQFF
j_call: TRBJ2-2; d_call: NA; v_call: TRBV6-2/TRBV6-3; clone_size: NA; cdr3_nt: TGTGCCAGCACCCCTACGAGGGCCCCGAACACCGGGGAGCTGTTTTTT; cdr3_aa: CASTPTRAPNTGELFF
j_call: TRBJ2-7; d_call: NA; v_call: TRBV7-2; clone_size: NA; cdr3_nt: TGTGCCAGCAGCCCCCGGGGACAAACTTACGAGCAGTACTTC; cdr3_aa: CASSPRGQTYEQYF
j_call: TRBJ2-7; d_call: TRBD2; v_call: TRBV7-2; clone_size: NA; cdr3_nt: TGTGCCAGCAGCCAGGGTTGGGGGACTAGCGGGTACGAGCAGTACTTC; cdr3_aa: CASSQGWGTSGYEQYF
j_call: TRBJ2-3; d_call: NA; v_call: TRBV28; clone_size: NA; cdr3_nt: TGTGCCAGCAGTCCGTCCCCAGGAGCAAAAAACACAGATACGCAGTATTTT; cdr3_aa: CASSPSPGAKNTDTQYF
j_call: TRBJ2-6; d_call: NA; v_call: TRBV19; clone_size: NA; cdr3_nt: TGTGCCAGCCTGCTAACTGGGGCCAACGTCCTGACTTTC; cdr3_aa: CASLLTGANVLTF
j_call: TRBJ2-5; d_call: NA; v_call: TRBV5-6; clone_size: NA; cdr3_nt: TGTGCCAGCAGCTTGTACGGGTTAGAGACCCAGTACTTC; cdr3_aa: CASSLYGLETQYF
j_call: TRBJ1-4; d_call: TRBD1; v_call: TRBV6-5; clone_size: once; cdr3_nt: TGTGCCAGCAAGGGGGCTGATGAAAAACTGTTTTTT; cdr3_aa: CASKGADEKLFF
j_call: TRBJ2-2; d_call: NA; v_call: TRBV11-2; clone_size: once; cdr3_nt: TGTGCCAGCAGCTTAATCGGACGGAGCACCGGGGAGCTGTTTTTT; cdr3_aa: CASSLIGRSTGELFF
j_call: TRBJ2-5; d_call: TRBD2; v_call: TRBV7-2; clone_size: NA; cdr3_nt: TGTGCCAGCAGCTTAGCTCCTAGCGGGGGGGGTGGCCAAGAGACCCAGTACTTC; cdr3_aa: CASSLAPSGGGGQETQYF
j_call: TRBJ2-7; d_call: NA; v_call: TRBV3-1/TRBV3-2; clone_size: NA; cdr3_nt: TGTGCCAGCAGCCGAGGAGGGCCTAGGTACGAGCAGTACTTC; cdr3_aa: CASSRGGPRYEQYF
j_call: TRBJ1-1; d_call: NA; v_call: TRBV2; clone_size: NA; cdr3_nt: TGTGCCAGCAGTTGGGGACAAATGAACACTGAAGCTTTCTTT; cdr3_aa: CASSWGQMNTEAFF
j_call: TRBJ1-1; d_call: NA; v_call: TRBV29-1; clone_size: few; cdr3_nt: TGCAGCGCCTTTATGGGAAACACTGAAGCTTTCTTT; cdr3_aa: CSAFMGNTEAFF
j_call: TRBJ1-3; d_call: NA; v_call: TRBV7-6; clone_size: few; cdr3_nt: TGTGCCAGCAGCGGCGTGGGGGTCGGAAACACCATATATTTT; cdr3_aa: CASSGVGVGNTIYF
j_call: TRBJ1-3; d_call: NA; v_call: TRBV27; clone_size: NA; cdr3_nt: TGTGCCAGCAGTAGCCCGGGGGACCCTCTCTCTGGAAACACCATATATTTT; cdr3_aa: CASSSPGDPLSGNTIYF
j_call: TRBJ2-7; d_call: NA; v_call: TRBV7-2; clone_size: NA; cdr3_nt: TGTGCCAGCAGCTTAGCGGGGGGAGTAAACGAGCAGTACTTC; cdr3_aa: CASSLAGGVNEQYF
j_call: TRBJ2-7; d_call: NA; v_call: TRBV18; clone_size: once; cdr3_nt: TGTGCCAGCTCACCACCCACACTCTCCTACGAGCAGTACTTC; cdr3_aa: CASSPPTLSYEQYF
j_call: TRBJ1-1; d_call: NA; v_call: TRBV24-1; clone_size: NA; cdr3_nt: TGTGCCACCAGTGATGGGACGACTTCGGGAGCTTTCTTT; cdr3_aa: CATSDGTTSGAFF
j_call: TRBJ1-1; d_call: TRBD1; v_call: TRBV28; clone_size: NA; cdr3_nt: TGTGCCAGCAGCACCTTTACAGGGGGAGGAACTGAAGCTTTCTTT; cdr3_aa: CASSTFTGGGTEAFF
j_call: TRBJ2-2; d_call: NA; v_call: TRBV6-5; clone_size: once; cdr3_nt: TGTGCCAGCAGACTCTACCCCGCCACCGGGGAGCTGTTTTTT; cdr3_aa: CASRLYPATGELFF
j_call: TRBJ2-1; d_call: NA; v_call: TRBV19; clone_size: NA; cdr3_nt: TGTGCCAGTAGCCCGGGACGGCCTCCCAACAATGAGCAGTTCTTC; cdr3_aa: CASSPGRPPNNEQFF
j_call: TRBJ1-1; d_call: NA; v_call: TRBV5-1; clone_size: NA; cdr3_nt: TGCGCCAGCAGCTTACTAAAAGGACCGGCTTCAACGTCGAACACTGAAGCTTTCTTT; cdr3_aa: CASSLLKGPASTSNTEAFF
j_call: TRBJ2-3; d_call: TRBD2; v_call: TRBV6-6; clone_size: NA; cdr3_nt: TGTGCCAGCAGTCGCACCAGGCTAGCGGGGGGCTCTAGCACAGATACGCAGTATTTT; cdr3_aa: CASSRTRLAGGSSTDTQYF
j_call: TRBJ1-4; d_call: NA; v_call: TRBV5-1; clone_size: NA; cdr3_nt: TGCGCCAGCAGCTTGGTCAATTCACCAGCTAATGAAAAACTGTTTTTT; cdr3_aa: CASSLVNSPANEKLFF
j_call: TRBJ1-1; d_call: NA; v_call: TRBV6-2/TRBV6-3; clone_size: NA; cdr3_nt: TGTGCCAGCAGTTACCTAGGACAGATGAACACTGAAGCTTTCTTT; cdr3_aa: CASSYLGQMNTEAFF
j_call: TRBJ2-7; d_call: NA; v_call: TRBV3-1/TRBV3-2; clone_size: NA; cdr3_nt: TGTGCCAGCAGCCAAGGACTTAACCCGGTCATCTACGAGCAGTACTTC; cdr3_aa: CASSQGLNPVIYEQYF
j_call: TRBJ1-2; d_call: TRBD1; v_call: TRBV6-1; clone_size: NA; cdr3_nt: TGTGCCAGCAGTGACCGGGACAGGGCCGGCTACACCTTC; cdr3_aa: CASSDRDRAGYTF
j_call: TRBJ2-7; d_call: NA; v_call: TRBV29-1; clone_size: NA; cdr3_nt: TGCAGCGCCTCGGTTGGTACCAACGAGCAGTACTTC; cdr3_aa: CSASVGTNEQYF
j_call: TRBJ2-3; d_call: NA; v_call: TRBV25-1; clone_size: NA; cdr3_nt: TGTGCCAGCCGAGTGGGTTCGGATACGCAGTATTTT; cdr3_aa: CASRVGSDTQYF
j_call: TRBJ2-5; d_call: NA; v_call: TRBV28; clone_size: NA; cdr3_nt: TGTGCCAGCACGTTGGGGGGCAATAAAGAGACCCAGTACTTC; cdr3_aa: CASTLGGNKETQYF
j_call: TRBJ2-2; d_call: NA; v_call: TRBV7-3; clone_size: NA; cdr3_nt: TGTGCCAGCAGCTTAGGGCGCGCCGGGGAGCTGTTTTTT; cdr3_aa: CASSLGRAGELFF
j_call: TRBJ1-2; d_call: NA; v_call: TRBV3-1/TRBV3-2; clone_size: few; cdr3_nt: TGTGCCAGCAGCCAAAGCTCCCATGGCTACACCTTC; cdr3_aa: CASSQSSHGYTF
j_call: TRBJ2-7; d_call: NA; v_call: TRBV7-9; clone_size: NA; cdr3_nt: TGTGCCAGCGTAGGAGGAGTCGGGGCTTACGAGCAGTACTTC; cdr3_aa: CASVGGVGAYEQYF
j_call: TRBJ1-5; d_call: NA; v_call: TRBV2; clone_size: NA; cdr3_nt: TGTGCCAGCACGGAGGGGAGGGTAGGTCAGCCCCAGCATTTT; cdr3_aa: CASTEGRVGQPQHF